These T cell receptor beta chains were read from a single sample in a study of graft-versus-host responses after intestinal transplantation. Method: immunoSEQ multiplex PCR; TCRdb's copy keeps in-frame clones and lacks some. The data hold under 45,000 clones, with roughly 86% observed a single time. Material: PBMCs, obtained 260 to 280 days after transplant. These receptor sequences come from a human patient who received an intestinal transplant, so some T cells may come from the graft donor. Each CDR3 is given without its conserved first and last residue. The order of the fields is J gene, V gene, CDR3 protein.

j_call: TRBJ1-6
v_call: TRBV11-2
cdr3_aa: ASSFAAGYLPYSPLH

j_call: TRBJ2-5
v_call: TRBV6-5
cdr3_aa: ASSPGPAVETQY

j_call: TRBJ2-1
v_call: TRBV5-1
cdr3_aa: ASSFGTQGGYDEQF

j_call: TRBJ1-4
v_call: TRBV14
cdr3_aa: ASSPGLIGGNREKLF

j_call: TRBJ2-5
v_call: TRBV10-2
cdr3_aa: ASSAFPGGLETQY

j_call: TRBJ1-5
v_call: TRBV7-2
cdr3_aa: ASTPGPYSNQPQH

j_call: TRBJ1-2
v_call: TRBV11-2
cdr3_aa: ASSLDRRTFGYT

j_call: TRBJ2-5
v_call: TRBV27
cdr3_aa: ASTTSPDRRYQETQY

j_call: TRBJ2-5
v_call: TRBV5-1
cdr3_aa: ASSLAQRNQETQY

j_call: TRBJ2-5
v_call: TRBV4-1
cdr3_aa: ASSLRGLERGAPRGETQY

j_call: TRBJ2-7
v_call: TRBV21-1
cdr3_aa: ASSKRYDRAYEQY

j_call: TRBJ1-3
v_call: TRBV6-5
cdr3_aa: ASSYGRGNSGNTIY

j_call: TRBJ1-2
v_call: TRBV5-4
cdr3_aa: ASSLGVAHYGYT

j_call: TRBJ2-6
v_call: TRBV29-1
cdr3_aa: GVGVGSGANVLT

j_call: TRBJ2-3
v_call: TRBV27
cdr3_aa: ASSTFSGGVADTQY

j_call: TRBJ1-2
v_call: TRBV6-6
cdr3_aa: ASSYSQAPYGYT

j_call: TRBJ2-5
v_call: TRBV4-1
cdr3_aa: ASSQPQWGVVQETQY

j_call: TRBJ1-1
v_call: TRBV18
cdr3_aa: ASSQGQNTEAF

j_call: TRBJ2-7
v_call: TRBV4-1
cdr3_aa: ASSLYSNDYEQY

j_call: TRBJ2-6
v_call: TRBV10-3
cdr3_aa: AISGGTGSGANVLT

j_call: TRBJ2-6
v_call: TRBV6-1
cdr3_aa: ASSDWAAGLCSGANVLT

j_call: TRBJ1-2
v_call: TRBV7-9
cdr3_aa: ASSLRGGPYGYT

j_call: TRBJ2-7
v_call: TRBV5-6
cdr3_aa: ASSHLAGVREQY

j_call: TRBJ2-5
v_call: TRBV10-3
cdr3_aa: AISVGLESETQY

j_call: TRBJ2-5
v_call: TRBV30
cdr3_aa: ALNRDWETQY

j_call: TRBJ2-5
v_call: TRBV7-8
cdr3_aa: ASSLVRVVAGGSHQETQY

j_call: TRBJ1-1
v_call: TRBV29-1
cdr3_aa: SVGTGMWAF

j_call: TRBJ1-5
v_call: TRBV25-1
cdr3_aa: ASSRGWNQPQH

j_call: TRBJ2-2
v_call: TRBV2
cdr3_aa: ASSSGGAGTGELF

j_call: TRBJ2-7
v_call: TRBV5-1
cdr3_aa: ASSLASSGRGEQY

j_call: TRBJ2-7
v_call: TRBV27
cdr3_aa: ASSSGQGIYEQY

j_call: TRBJ1-1
v_call: TRBV19
cdr3_aa: ASSMRGFTEAF

j_call: TRBJ1-2
v_call: TRBV11-2
cdr3_aa: ASSLVEGGYGYT

j_call: TRBJ2-7
v_call: TRBV6-1
cdr3_aa: ASSEAAGTSYEQY

j_call: TRBJ1-3
v_call: TRBV2
cdr3_aa: ASSLSGNTIY

j_call: TRBJ2-7
v_call: TRBV4-1
cdr3_aa: ASSKVPGNPTYEQY